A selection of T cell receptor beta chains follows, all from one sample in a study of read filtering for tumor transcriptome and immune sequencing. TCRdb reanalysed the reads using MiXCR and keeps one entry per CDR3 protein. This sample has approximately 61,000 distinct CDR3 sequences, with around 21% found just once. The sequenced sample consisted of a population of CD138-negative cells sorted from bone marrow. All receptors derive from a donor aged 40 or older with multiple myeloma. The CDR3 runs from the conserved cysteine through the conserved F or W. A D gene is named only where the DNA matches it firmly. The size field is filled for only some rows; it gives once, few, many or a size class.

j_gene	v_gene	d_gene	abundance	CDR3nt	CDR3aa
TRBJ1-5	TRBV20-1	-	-	TGCAGTGCCAAGAGTTGGGGGGATTTTGAGCCCCAGCATTTT	CSAKSWGDFEPQHF
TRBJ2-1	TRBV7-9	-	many	TGTGCCAGCAGCCCTTCGGGAAATGAGCAGTTCTTC	CASSPSGNEQFF
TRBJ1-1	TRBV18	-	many	TGTGCCAGCTCCCTCGGTAGGACTGAAGCTTTCTTT	CASSLGRTEAFF
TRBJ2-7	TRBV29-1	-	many	TGCAGCGTTGAAGGTCCACAGCCCTACGAGCAGTACTTC	CSVEGPQPYEQYF
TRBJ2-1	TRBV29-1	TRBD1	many	TGCAGCGCCACCGGGACAGGGGGAGTTAATGAGCAGTTCTTC	CSATGTGGVNEQFF
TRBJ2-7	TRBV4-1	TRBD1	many	TGCGCCAGCAGCCACACGACAGGGACCTACGAGCAGTACTTC	CASSHTTGTYEQYF
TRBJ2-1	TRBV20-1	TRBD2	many	TGCAGTCCCCGCCGGCCTAGCGGGAATTCGCAGTTCTTC	CSPRRPSGNSQFF
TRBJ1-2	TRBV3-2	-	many	TGTGCCAGCAGCCGGGGACACGCCCGAGGCTACACCTTC	CASSRGHARGYTF
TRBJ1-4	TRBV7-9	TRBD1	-	TGTGCCAGCAGCCTTCTCGACAGGGAAGGTCCTGAAAAATTGTTTTTT	CASSLLDREGPEKLFF
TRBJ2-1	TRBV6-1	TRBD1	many	TGTGCCAGCAGCCGGCGTAGGGACAGGGGATCCTACAATGAGCAGTTCTTC	CASSRRRDRGSYNEQFF
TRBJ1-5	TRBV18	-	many	TGTGCCAGCTCACCAGAGGATGTAGGTCAGCCCCAGCATTTT	CASSPEDVGQPQHF
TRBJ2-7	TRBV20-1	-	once	TGCAGTGCTAGAGGCGGCTCGGGGCTGCGGTCCTACGAGCAGTACTTC	CSARGGSGLRSYEQYF
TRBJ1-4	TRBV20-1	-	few	TGCAGTGCTGTAACATTCAGGGACACTCCGGGCGAGAATGAAAAACTGTTTTTT	CSAVTFRDTPGENEKLFF
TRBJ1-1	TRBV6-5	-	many	TGTGCCAGCAGTTGGCAACGGAACACTGAAGCTTTCTTT	CASSWQRNTEAFF
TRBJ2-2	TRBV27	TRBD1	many	TGTGCCAGCAGTTTAGGGACAGGCGCTACCGGGGAGCTGTTTTTT	CASSLGTGATGELFF
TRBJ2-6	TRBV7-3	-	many	TGTGCCAGCAGCGCAAAAGGACGGAGGATCTCTGGGGCCAACGTCCTGACTTTC	CASSAKGRRISGANVLTF
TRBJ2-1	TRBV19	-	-	TGTGCCAGTAGTATGTATGGGGGCGCCTACAGTGGGCAGTTCTTC	CASSMYGGAYSGQFF
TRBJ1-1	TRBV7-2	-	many	TGTGCCAGCAGCAGGGGGGCCTCGAACACTGAAGCTTTCTTT	CASSRGASNTEAFF
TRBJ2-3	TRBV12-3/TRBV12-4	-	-	TGTGCCACCCAAATTTACACAGATACGCAGTATTTT	CATQIYTDTQYF
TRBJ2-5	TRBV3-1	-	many	TGTGCCAGCAGCTTTGCTTCCCAAGAGACCCAGTACTTC	CASSFASQETQYF
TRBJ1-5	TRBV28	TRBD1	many	TGTGCCAACGGACAGGGATTAGGCAATCAGCCCCAGCATTTT	CANGQGLGNQPQHF
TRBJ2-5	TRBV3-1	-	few	TGTGCCAGCAGCCAGATGGGTTCCCAAGAGACCCAGTACTTC	CASSQMGSQETQYF
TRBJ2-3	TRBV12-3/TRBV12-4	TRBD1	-	TGTGCCAGCAGTCTGACAGGGGACTCCACAGATACGCAGTATTTT	CASSLTGDSTDTQYF
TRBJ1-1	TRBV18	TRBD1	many	TGTGCCAGCTCACCACCCGGGACAGGGGCAGAAACTGAAGCTTTCTTT	CASSPPGTGAETEAFF
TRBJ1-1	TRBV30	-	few	TGTGCCTGGAGCTGGCAGGGGAACACTGAAGCTTTCTTT	CAWSWQGNTEAFF
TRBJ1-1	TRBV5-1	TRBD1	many	TGCGCCAGCAGCCCGGGACAGATGAACACTGAAGCTTTCTTT	CASSPGQMNTEAFF
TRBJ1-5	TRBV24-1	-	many	TGTGCCACCAGTGATTCGGGGGCAGGTGATCAGCCCCAGCATTTT	CATSDSGAGDQPQHF
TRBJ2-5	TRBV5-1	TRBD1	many	TGCGCCAGCAGCCGCATCACCACAGGGGGCAAGAATACGGAGACCCAGTACTTC	CASSRITTGGKNTETQYF